This entry describes one T cell receptor (beta chain). Its antigen is undetermined. The sample originates from a study of T cell responses to AZD1222 COVID-19 vaccine. Whole-study context: Second-dose recipients at about 4 or about 12 weeks were treated as one pooled group. Points from the study as a whole: Donors were mostly white British, more females; clonal diversity possibly underestimated. Seropositive AZD1222 recipients at baseline numbered only 6 or 7.

The protocol was immunoSEQ multiplex PCR, while the TCRdb copy is restricted to in-frame clones and leaves out a portion. The data hold about 55,000 clones, with nearly 90% observed a single time. The CDR3 is 12 residues long. Per the germline V gene, CDR1 is LNHDA and CDR2 is SQIVND (reference sequence). V dropped 9 bases and J dropped 4 bases, with 12 bases sitting between them. The sequence was collected from an adult in good health. The sample consisted of peripheral blood, taken on day 0 of AZD1222 vaccination. This chain connects TRBV19 to TRBJ1-1; D is unresolved. The CDR3 sequence is CASARWGTEAFF. CDR3 nucleotide sequence: TGTGCCAGCGCGAGGTGGGGCACTGAAGCTTTCTTT.